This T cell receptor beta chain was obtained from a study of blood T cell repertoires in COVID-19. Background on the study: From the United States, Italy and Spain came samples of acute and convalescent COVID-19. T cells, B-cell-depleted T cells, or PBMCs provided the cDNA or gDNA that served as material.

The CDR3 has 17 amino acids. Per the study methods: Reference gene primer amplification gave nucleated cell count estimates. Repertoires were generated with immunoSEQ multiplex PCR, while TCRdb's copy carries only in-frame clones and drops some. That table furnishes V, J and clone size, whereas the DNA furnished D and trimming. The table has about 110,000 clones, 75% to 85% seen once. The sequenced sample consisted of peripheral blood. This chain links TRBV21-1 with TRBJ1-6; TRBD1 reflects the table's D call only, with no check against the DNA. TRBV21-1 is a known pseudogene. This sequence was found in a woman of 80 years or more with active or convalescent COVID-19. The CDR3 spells CASSETGTNHNNSPLHF. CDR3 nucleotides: TGTGCCAGCAGCGAGACAGGGACCAACCATAATAATTCACCCCTCCACTTT.